The next 30 T cell receptor beta chains were all read from a single sample in a study of T cell repertoires in ileal Crohn's disease. Method: immunoSEQ multiplex PCR; TCRdb's copy keeps in-frame clones and lacks some. The sample gives about 62,000 clones, approximately 88% of which show up once; approximately 2% is in the top ten. Time point indicated: neoterminal ileum biopsy at postoperative endoscopy, about 6 months after surgery. Specimen: ileal tissue. These receptors were taken from an adult with Crohn's disease.

The chain carries TRBV27 and TRBJ1-6, with 7 nucleotides matching TRBD1. From germline, CDR1 is MNHEY and CDR2 SMNVEV (reference sequence). V dropped 8 bases and J dropped 9; count of bases not matched to a gene: 13. The CDR3 runs to 15 residues. CDR3: CASLNLGQKVSPLHF. The CDR3, as DNA: TGTGCCAGCCTTAACTTGGGACAGAAAGTTTCACCCCTCCACTTT.

This chain joins TRBV28 and TRBJ1-5; 7 nucleotides line up with TRBD1. The CDR3 length is 13 residues. Germline trimming cut 6 bases from V and 5 bases from J; bases unmatched to any gene: 4. Germline V gene sequence: CDR1 MDHEN, CDR2 SYDVKM. The CDR3 DNA reads as TGTGCCAGCAGCAAGACAGGGTATCAGCCCCAGCATTTT. It encodes CASSKTGYQPQHF.

The J gene is TRBJ1-5, the V gene TRBV7-6; TRBD1 matches at 10 bases. This CDR3 spans 15 amino acids. Trimming took 7 bases from V and 5 from J; bases not matched to a gene: 8. Germline V lookup: CDR1 SGHVS, CDR2 FNYEAQ. The CDR3 nucleotides are TGTGCCAGCACCATCGGGACAGGGGCTGATCAGCCCCAGCATTTT. This encodes CASTIGTGADQPQHF.

The CDR3 here is CASSAGTGVLSGNTIYF. As DNA, the CDR3 is TGTGCCAGTAGTGCCGGGACAGGGGTGCTCTCTGGAAACACCATATATTTT. The chain recombines TRBV19 with TRBJ1-3; TRBD1 aligns across 10 bases. The CDR3 covers 17 residues. Trimming took 5 bases from V and 0 from J; bases not matched to a gene: 7. CDR1 is LNHDA, CDR2 SQIVND, per germline (reference sequence).

V is TRBV5-1 and J is TRBJ2-1; D remains ambiguous. CDR1 and CDR2 (germline): SGHRS, YFSETQ. V lost 1 base to trimming and J lost 5 bases, with 16 bases between them. CDR3 length equals 16 residues. CDR3 region: CASSLSGWSSDNEQFF. CDR3 bases: TGCGCCAGCAGCTTGTCAGGCTGGTCGTCTGACAATGAGCAGTTCTTC.

The genes are TRBV27 and TRBJ1-5; D is uncertain. The V gene's germline CDR1 is MNHEY and CDR2 SMNVEV (reference sequence). The CDR3 totals 12 residues. Trimming took 3 bases from V and 4 from J, leaving 4 bases between them. The chain's CDR3 is CASSLSNQPQHF. The CDR3 DNA reads as TGTGCCAGCAGTTTGTCAAATCAGCCCCAGCATTTT.

The chain is built from TRBV2 and TRBJ1-2; 8 nucleotides align to TRBD1. The CDR3 length is 14 residues. Germline loops: CDR1 SNHLY, CDR2 FYNNEI. Trimming removed 6 bases from V and 2 bases from J; junction bases left unmatched: 5. CDR3 bases: TGTGCCAGCAGGAGTCGACAGGGGAACTATGGCTACACCTTC. Its protein is CASRSRQGNYGYTF.

This sequence joins TRBV28 and TRBJ2-5; the D gene is possibly TRBD2 (5 bases). Deletions cut 3 bases from V and 5 bases from J, with 16 bases between. Germline CDR1 is MDHEN and CDR2 is SYDVKM. The CDR3 sequence is 15 residues long. The CDR3 region has the DNA TGTGCCAGCAGTTTCCCCCGGGGTCCGGAGGAGACCCAGTACTTC. It specifies CASSFPRGPEETQYF.

The J gene is TRBJ2-7, the V gene TRBV11-2; TRBD1 is a possible D gene (5 bases). There are 14 residues in the CDR3. In germline, CDR1 is SGHAT, CDR2 FQNNGV. V lost 3 bases and J 2 bases, leaving 11 bases between the germline ends. The CDR3 sequence is CASSFEGAPYEQYF. The CDR3 DNA is TGTGCCAGCAGCTTCGAAGGGGCTCCCTACGAGCAGTACTTC.

The chain couples TRBV5-6 to TRBJ2-6; 7 bases align to TRBD1. The germline V gene encodes CDR1 SGHDT and CDR2 YYEEEE. Trimming took 0 bases from V and 0 from J; bases not matched to a gene: 0. The CDR3 consists of 16 residues. The CDR3, as DNA: TGTGCCAGCAGCTTGGGGACAGGCTCTGGGGCCAACGTCCTGACTTTC. Translation gives CASSLGTGSGANVLTF.

The chain links TRBV7-9 to TRBJ2-1; tentative D call: TRBD2 (5 bases). The CDR3 sequence is 15 residues long. Trimming left V 1 base short and J 7 bases short, with 14 bases between. Germline CDR1 reads SEHNR; CDR2 reads FQNEAQ (reference sequence). CDR3 in amino acids: CASSLDALAPNEQFF. The CDR3 DNA sequence: TGTGCCAGCAGCTTAGATGCCCTAGCTCCAAATGAGCAGTTCTTC.

The CDR3, as DNA: TGTGCCAGCAGTAAACTCGACAGGGTCGGTCAGCCCCAGCATTTT. This encodes CASSKLDRVGQPQHF. The chain links TRBV6-5 to TRBJ1-5, with 7 bases fitting TRBD1. CDR1 MNHEY and CDR2 SVGAGI come from the germline V gene. Germline trimming cut 5 bases from V and 6 bases from J; bases unmatched to any gene: 10. The CDR3 is 15 amino acids.

This clone was seen more than once but under ten times. The genes are TRBV9 and TRBJ1-2, with a tentative D call TRBD1 (6 bases). Per germline, CDR1 SGDLS and CDR2 YYNGEE. The CDR3 is 15 residues long. V was clipped by 4 bases and J by 4 bases, with 17 bases between them. CDR3 DNA sequence: TGTGCCAGCAGCCCACCAAAGGGGGAAGGCTATGGCTACACCTTC. Residues: CASSPPKGEGYGYTF.

The chain combines TRBV9 with TRBJ2-1, with D possibly being TRBD2 (6 bases). This CDR3 region has 14 residues. Germline-derived CDR1 and CDR2 are SGDLS and YYNGEE. Between the trimmed V and J ends, which lost 0 bases and 6 bases, there was a span of 10 bases. CDR3 sequence reads: CASSVAGVGNEQFF. The CDR3 region has the DNA TGTGCCAGCAGCGTAGCGGGAGTAGGCAATGAGCAGTTCTTC.

The chain has TRBV14 and TRBJ1-4; D possibly corresponds to TRBD1 (5 bases). There are 15 residues in the CDR3. Trimming stripped 1 base from V and 5 bases from J, with 11 bases between. Germline V CDR1 and CDR2: SGHDN, FVKESK. CDR3 protein: CASSQAQGLNEKLFF. The CDR3, as DNA: TGTGCCAGCAGCCAAGCGCAGGGCCTGAATGAAAAACTGTTTTTT.

The chain links TRBV7-8 to TRBJ1-1; D is undetermined. Germline values: CDR1 SGHVS, CDR2 FQNEAQ. The length of the CDR3 is 11 residues. The V gene lost 1 base and the J gene lost 8 bases, with 5 bases spanning the gap. The CDR3 region has the DNA TGTGCCAGCAGCTTAGATCGGGAAGCTTTCTTT. As protein: CASSLDREAFF. The full variable domain, its missing parts supplied by reference TRBV7-8 and TRBJ1-1, is GAGVSQSPRYKVAKRGQDVALRCDPISGHVSLFWYQQALGQGPEFLTYFQNEAQLDKSGLPSDRFFAERPEGSVSTLKIQRTQQEDSAVYLCASSLDREAFFGQGTRLTVV.

This clone was recorded many times. The CDR3 region has the DNA TGTGCCAGCAGCGTAGGGGTCGGAGCCCAATACAATGAGCAGTTCTTC. Residues: CASSVGVGAQYNEQFF. This sequence joins TRBV9 and TRBJ2-1; D gene ambiguous. V was pared by 0 bases and J by 4 bases, with 14 bases between. The CDR3 runs to 16 residues. From germline, CDR1 is SGDLS and CDR2 YYNGEE.

The V call is TRBV11-3, the J call TRBJ2-3, with a tentative D call TRBD2 (5 bases). The germline V gene encodes CDR1 SGHNT and CDR2 YENEEA. Trimming pared 5 bases from V and 3 bases from J, leaving 15 bases between. CDR3 length: 15 amino acids. The CDR3 loop is CASSRGSGVTDTQYF. DNA of the CDR3: TGTGCCAGCAGCCGAGGGAGCGGAGTTACAGATACGCAGTATTTT.

V usage is TRBV7-9 and J usage is TRBJ1-1; tentative D call: TRBD1 (5 bases). Trimming removed 4 bases at V and 1 base at J, with 10 bases between. CDR3 length equals 14 residues. The germline gives CDR1 SEHNR, CDR2 FQNEAQ (reference sequence). Here the CDR3 DNA reads TGTGCCAGCAGCTATGGGGCGAGGAACACTGAAGCTTTCTTT. As protein: CASSYGARNTEAFF.

The chain couples TRBV15 to TRBJ2-7; 7 bases match TRBD2. Germline V gives CDR1 LNHNV, CDR2 YYDKDF (reference sequence). J gave up 2 bases and V 1 base, and 8 bases lay outside the gene matches. The CDR3 extends over 16 amino acids. The CDR3 is CATSRGATSEPYEQYF. CDR3 sequence (DNA): TGTGCCACCAGCAGAGGAGCCACTAGCGAACCCTACGAGCAGTACTTC.

The V call is TRBV12-2, the J call TRBJ2-1; TRBD1 is the table's D call and was not checked against the DNA. TRBV12-2 constitutes a pseudogene. The CDR3 loop spans 17 amino acids. The CDR3 here is CASRLGSDRAPYNEQFF. As DNA, the CDR3 is TGTGCAAGTCGCTTAGGATCGGACAGGGCCCCTTACAATGAGCAGTTCTTC.

The gene calls are TRBV7-9 and TRBJ1-2; D might be TRBD1 (5 bases). The V and J ends lost 3 bases and 3 bases respectively, with 17 bases between them. This CDR3 contains 16 residues. In germline, CDR1 is SEHNR, CDR2 FQNEAQ (reference sequence). The CDR3 DNA sequence: TGTGCCAGCAGCTTTTCGGATGCAGGGTCAGACTATGGCTACACCTTC. Protein sequence: CASSFSDAGSDYGYTF.

This rearrangement joins TRBV2 to TRBJ2-1, with no clear D. Germline values: CDR1 SNHLY, CDR2 FYNNEI. V gave up 7 bases and J gave up 0 bases, with 10 bases separating them. This CDR3 is 14 amino acids long. This CDR3 reads CASTDGYSYNEQFF. CDR3 in DNA: TGTGCCAGCACCGACGGGTACTCCTACAATGAGCAGTTCTTC.

The chain uses TRBV11-3 and TRBJ1-3, with D possibly TRBD1 on 6 matching bases. With 1 base removed from V and 8 bases from J, the gap between germline ends came to 9 bases. The CDR3 is made up of 13 amino acids. Germline V CDR1 and CDR2: SGHNT, YENEEA. The CDR3 region is CASSLAQGHTIYF. The CDR3 bases are TGTGCCAGCAGCTTAGCACAGGGCCACACCATATATTTT. Variable domain in full (rest from reference TRBV11-3 and TRBJ1-3): EAGVVQSPRYKIIEKKQPVAFWCNPISGHNTLYWYLQNLGQGPELLIRYENEEAVDDSQLPKDRFSAERLKGVDSTLKIQPAELGDSAVYLCASSLAQGHTIYFGEGSWLTVV.

The V gene is TRBV4-3, the J gene TRBJ2-5; 9 bases line up with TRBD1. There are 14 residues in the CDR3. CDR1 and CDR2 (germline): LGHNA, YSLEER. The J segment lost 5 bases and the V segment lost 3 bases, leaving 4 bases of the junction unmatched. CDR3 in DNA: TGCGCCAGCAGCCAGCGGGGGACAGGGGAGACCCAGTACTTC. Translating gives CASSQRGTGETQYF.

The chain recombines TRBV5-1 with TRBJ2-7; 9 nucleotides match TRBD1. The germline CDR1 and CDR2 sequences are SGHRS and YFSETQ. V shed 4 bases and J 3 bases; nucleotides not matched to a gene: 8. The CDR3 covers 15 residues. The CDR3: CASSQDRDRVYEQYF. CDR3 sequence (DNA): TGCGCCAGCAGCCAAGACCGGGACAGGGTCTACGAGCAGTACTTC.

The V and J genes are TRBV5-1 and TRBJ1-3, with D unresolved. CDR3 length: 13 residues. V lost 7 bases and J 3 bases, leaving 11 bases between the germline ends. Germline V gene data show CDR1 as SGHRS and CDR2 as YFSETQ. Here the CDR3 DNA reads TGCGCCAGCGCCCCTTCAGGTGGAAACACCATATATTTT. This sequence encodes CASAPSGGNTIYF.

The chain recombines TRBV6-1 with TRBJ2-5, with TRBD1 matching 7 bases. The CDR3 runs 15 residues. The germline gives CDR1 MNHNS, CDR2 SASEGT. Unmatched junction bases numbered 12, after V lost 5 bases and J lost 6 bases. In DNA form, the CDR3 reads TGTGCCAGCAGTACCCAGGGACAGCTTGGACAGACCCAGTACTTC. It is translated as CASSTQGQLGQTQYF.

The chain carries TRBV5-1 and TRBJ1-2; 9 bases are shared with TRBD1. Germline values: CDR1 SGHRS, CDR2 YFSETQ. The ends lost 0 bases at V and 6 bases at J; junction bases unmatched: 6. The CDR3 contains 15 residues. The DNA for the CDR3 is TGCGCCAGCAGCTTGGAGGGACAGGGATTTGATGGCTACACCTTC. Its protein product is CASSLEGQGFDGYTF. The whole variable domain, remainder taken from reference TRBV5-1 and TRBJ1-2, is KAGVTQTPRYLIKTRGQQVTLSCSPISGHRSVSWYQQTPGQGLQFLFEYFSETQRNKGNFPGRFSGRQFSNSRSEMNVSTLELGDSALYLCASSLEGQGFDGYTFGSGTRLTVV.

V gene TRBV29-1 combines with J gene TRBJ1-2, with a possible D match to TRBD1 (5 bases). From germline, CDR1 is SQVTM and CDR2 ANQGSEA. Deletions cut 0 bases from V and 7 bases from J, with 18 bases between. The CDR3 is 15 amino acids. CDR3: CSVEDLGDELAGYTF. CDR3 nucleotide sequence: TGCAGCGTTGAAGATTTAGGGGATGAGTTGGCTGGCTACACCTTC.